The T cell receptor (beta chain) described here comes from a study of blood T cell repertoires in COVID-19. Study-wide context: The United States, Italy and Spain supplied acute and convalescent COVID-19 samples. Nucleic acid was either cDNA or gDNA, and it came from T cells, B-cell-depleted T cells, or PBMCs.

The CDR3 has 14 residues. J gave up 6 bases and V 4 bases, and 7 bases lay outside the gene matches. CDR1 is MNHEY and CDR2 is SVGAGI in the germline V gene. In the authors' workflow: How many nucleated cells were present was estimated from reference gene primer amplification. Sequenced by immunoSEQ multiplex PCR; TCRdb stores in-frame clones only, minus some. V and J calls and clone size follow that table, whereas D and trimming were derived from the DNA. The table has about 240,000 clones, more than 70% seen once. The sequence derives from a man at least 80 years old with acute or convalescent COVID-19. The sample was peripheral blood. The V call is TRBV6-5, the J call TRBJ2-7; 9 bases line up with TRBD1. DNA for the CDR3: TGTGCCAGCAGTTTAGGGACAGGGCTCGCCGAGCAGTACTTC. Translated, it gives CASSLGTGLAEQYF.